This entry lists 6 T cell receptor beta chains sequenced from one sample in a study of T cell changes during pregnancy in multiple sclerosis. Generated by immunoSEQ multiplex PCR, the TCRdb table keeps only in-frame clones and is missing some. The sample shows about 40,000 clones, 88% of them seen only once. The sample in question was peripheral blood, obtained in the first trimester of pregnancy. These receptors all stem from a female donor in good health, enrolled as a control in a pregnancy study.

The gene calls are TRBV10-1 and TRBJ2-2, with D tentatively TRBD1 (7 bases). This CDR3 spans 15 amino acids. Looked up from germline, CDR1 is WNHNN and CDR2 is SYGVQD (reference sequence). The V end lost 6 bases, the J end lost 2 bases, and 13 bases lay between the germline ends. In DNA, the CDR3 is TGCGCCAGCAGCCCGGGGGACAGCAACACCGGGGAGCTGTTTTTT. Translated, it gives CASSPGDSNTGELFF.

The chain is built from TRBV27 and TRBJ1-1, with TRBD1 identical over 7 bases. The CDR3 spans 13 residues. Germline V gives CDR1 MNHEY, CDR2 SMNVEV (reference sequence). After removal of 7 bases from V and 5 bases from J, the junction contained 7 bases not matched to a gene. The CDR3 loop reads CASTRPGGTEAFF. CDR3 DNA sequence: TGTGCCAGCACCCGTCCAGGGGGGACTGAAGCTTTCTTT.

CDR3 protein: CASSAGLAGVTGELFF. DNA of the CDR3: TGCGCCAGCAGTGCCGGACTAGCGGGAGTCACCGGGGAGCTGTTTTTT. The chain links TRBV10-1 to TRBJ2-2, with 13 bases matching TRBD2. Trimming removed 4 bases from V and 4 bases from J; junction bases left unmatched: 3. The germline CDR1 and CDR2 sequences are WNHNN and SYGVQD (reference sequence). The CDR3 consists of 16 residues.

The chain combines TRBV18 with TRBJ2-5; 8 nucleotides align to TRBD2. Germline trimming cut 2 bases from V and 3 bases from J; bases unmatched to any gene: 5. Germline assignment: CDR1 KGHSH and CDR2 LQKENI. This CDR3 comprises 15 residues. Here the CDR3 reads CASSPINGGEETQYF. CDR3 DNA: TGTGCCAGCTCACCAATTAACGGGGGGGAAGAGACCCAGTACTTC.

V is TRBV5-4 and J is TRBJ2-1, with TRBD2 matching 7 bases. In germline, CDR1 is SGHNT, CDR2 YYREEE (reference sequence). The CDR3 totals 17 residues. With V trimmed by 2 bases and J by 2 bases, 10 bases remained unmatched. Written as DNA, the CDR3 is TGTGCCAGCAGCTTACACGTGTGGGGGGGGGCCTACAATGAGCAGTTCTTC. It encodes CASSLHVWGGAYNEQFF.

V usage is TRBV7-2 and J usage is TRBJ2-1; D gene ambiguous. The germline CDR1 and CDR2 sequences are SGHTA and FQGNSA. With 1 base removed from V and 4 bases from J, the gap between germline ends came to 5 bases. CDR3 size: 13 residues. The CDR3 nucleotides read TGTGCCAGCAGCTTAGAGACATACAATGAGCAGTTCTTC. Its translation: CASSLETYNEQFF.